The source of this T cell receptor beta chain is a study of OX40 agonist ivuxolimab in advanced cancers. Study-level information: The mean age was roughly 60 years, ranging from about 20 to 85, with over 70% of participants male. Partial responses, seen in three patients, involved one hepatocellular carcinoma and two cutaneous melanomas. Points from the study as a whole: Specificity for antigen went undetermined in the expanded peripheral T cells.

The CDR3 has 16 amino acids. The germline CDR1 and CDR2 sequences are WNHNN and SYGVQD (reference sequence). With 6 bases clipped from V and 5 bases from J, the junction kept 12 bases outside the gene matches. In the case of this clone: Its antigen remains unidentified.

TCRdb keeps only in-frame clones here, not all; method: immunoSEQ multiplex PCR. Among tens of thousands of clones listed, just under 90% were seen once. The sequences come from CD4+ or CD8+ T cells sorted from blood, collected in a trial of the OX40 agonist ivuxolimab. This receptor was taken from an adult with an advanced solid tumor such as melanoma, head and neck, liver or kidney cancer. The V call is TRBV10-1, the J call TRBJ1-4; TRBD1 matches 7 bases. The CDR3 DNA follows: TGCGCCAGCAGCATAGAAGCGGACAGGAGCAATGAAAAACTGTTTTTT. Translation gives CASSIEADRSNEKLFF.